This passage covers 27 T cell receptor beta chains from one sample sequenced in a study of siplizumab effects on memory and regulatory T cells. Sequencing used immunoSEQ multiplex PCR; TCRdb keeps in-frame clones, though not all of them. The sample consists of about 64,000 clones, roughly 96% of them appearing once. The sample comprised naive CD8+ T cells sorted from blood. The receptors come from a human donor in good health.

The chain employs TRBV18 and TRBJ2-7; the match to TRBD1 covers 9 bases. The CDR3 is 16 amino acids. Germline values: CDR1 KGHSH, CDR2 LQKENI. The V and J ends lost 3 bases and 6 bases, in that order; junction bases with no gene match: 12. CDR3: CASSPAAGTGNGEQYF. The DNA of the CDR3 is TGTGCCAGCTCACCTGCGGCCGGGACAGGGAACGGCGAGCAGTACTTC.

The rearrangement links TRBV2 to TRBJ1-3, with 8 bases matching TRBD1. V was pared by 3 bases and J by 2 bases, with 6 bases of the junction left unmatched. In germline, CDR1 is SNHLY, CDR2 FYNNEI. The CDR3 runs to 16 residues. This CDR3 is CASSETGASAGNTIYF. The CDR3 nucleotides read TGTGCCAGCAGTGAGACAGGGGCGAGTGCTGGAAACACCATATATTTT. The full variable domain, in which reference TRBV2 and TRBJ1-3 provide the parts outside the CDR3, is EPEVTQTPSHQVTQMGQEVILRCVPISNHLYFYWYRQILGQKVEFLVSFYNNEISEKSEIFDDQFSVERPDGSNFTLKIRSTKLEDSAMYFCASSETGASAGNTIYFGEGSWLTVV.

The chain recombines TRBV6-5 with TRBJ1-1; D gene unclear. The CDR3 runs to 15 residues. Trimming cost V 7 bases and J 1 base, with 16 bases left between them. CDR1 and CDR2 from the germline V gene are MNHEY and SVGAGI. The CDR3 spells CASTRFFGENTEAFF. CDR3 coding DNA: TGTGCCAGCACCCGATTCTTCGGTGAGAACACTGAAGCTTTCTTT.

CDR3 amino acids: CASSYTDRPRGNTIYF. The CDR3 nucleotides read TGTGCCAGCAGCTACACGGACAGACCTAGGGGAAACACCATATATTTT. The chain joins TRBV7-6 to TRBJ1-3; tentative D call: TRBD1 (6 bases). From germline, CDR1 is SGHVS and CDR2 FNYEAQ. Deletions cut 4 bases from V and 4 bases from J, with 17 bases between. The CDR3 contains 16 residues.

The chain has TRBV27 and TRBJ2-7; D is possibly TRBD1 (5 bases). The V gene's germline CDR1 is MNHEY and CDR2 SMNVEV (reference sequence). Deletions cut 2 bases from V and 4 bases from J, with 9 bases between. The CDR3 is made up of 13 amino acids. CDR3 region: CASSLSRAYEQYF. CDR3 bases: TGTGCCAGCAGTTTAAGCAGGGCTTACGAGCAGTACTTC.

The CDR3 DNA reads TGTGCCAGTAGTATGACAGGGGGAGGTGAAAAACTGTTTTTT. As protein: CASSMTGGGEKLFF. The chain employs TRBV19 and TRBJ1-4; 9 bases are a match to TRBD1. This CDR3 region has 14 residues. Germline CDR1 LNHDA, CDR2 SQIVND (reference sequence). V trimming: 3 bases; J trimming: 7 bases; junction bases outside the gene matches: 3.

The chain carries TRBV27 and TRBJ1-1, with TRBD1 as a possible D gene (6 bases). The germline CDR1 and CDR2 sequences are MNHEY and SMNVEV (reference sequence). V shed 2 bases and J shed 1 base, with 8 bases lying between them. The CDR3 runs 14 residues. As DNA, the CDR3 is TGTGCCAGCAGTTTAGGGGGCCCGAACACTGAAGCTTTCTTT. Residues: CASSLGGPNTEAFF.

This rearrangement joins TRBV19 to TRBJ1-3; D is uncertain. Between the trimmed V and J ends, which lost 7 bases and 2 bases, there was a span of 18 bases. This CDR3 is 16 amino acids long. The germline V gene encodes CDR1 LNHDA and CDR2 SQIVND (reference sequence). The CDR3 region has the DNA TGTGCCAGTATGAAAGGACCAGAGGAGCCTGGAAACACCATATATTTT. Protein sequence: CASMKGPEEPGNTIYF. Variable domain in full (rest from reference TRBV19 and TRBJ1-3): DGGITQSPKYLFRKEGQNVTLSCEQNLNHDAMYWYRQDPGQGLRLIYYSQIVNDFQKGDIAEGYSVSREKKESFPLTVTSAQKNPTAFYLCASMKGPEEPGNTIYFGEGSWLTVV.

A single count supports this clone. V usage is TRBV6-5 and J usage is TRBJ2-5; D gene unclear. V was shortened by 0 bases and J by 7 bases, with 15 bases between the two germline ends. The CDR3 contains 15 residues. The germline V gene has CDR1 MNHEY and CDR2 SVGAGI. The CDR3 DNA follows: TGTGCCAGCAGTTACTCTGGGGTTCATGTTGGGACCCAGTACTTC. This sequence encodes CASSYSGVHVGTQYF.

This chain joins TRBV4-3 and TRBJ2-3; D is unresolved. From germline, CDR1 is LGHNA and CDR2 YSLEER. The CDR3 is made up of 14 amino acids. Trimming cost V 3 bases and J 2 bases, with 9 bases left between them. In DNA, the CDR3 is TGCGCCAGCAGCCATTACCAGGCCACAGATACGCAGTATTTT. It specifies CASSHYQATDTQYF.

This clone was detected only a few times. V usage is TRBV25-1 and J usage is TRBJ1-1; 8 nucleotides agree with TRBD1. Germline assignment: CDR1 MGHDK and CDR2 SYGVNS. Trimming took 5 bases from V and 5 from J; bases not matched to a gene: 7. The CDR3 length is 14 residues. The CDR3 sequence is CASSYGQGWTEAFF. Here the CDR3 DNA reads TGTGCCAGCAGTTACGGACAGGGCTGGACTGAAGCTTTCTTT.

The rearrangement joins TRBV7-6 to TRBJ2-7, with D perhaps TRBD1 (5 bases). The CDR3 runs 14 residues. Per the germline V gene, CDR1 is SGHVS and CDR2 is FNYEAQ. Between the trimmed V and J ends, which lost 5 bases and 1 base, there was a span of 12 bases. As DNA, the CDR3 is TGTGCCAGCAGCCCTAGGGGCGGTTCCTACGAGCAGTACTTC. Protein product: CASSPRGGSYEQYF.

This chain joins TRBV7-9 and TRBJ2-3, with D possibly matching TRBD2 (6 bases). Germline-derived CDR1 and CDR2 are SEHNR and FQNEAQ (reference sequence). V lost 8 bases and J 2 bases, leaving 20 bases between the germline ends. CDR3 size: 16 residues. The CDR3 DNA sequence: TGTGCCAGCCCCGAGGCAGGCGGGAAGCACACAGATACGCAGTATTTT. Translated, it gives CASPEAGGKHTDTQYF. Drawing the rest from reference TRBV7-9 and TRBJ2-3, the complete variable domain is DTGVSQNPRHKITKRGQNVTFRCDPISEHNRLYWYRQTLGQGPEFLTYFQNEAQLEKSRLLSDRFSAERPKGSFSTLEIQRTEQGDSAMYLCASPEAGGKHTDTQYFGPGTRLTVL.

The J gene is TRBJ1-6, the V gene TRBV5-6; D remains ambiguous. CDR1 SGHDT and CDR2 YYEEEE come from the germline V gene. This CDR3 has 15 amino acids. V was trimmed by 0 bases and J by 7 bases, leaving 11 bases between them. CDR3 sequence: CASSLADTRNSPLHF. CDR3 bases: TGTGCCAGCAGCTTGGCTGACACTCGGAATTCACCCCTCCACTTT.

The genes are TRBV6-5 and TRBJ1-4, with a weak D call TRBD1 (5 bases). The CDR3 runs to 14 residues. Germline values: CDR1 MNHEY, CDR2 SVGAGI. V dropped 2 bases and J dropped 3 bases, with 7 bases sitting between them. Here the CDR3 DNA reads TGTGCCAGCAGTTACGGGGGTGCTAATGAAAAACTGTTTTTT. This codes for CASSYGGANEKLFF.

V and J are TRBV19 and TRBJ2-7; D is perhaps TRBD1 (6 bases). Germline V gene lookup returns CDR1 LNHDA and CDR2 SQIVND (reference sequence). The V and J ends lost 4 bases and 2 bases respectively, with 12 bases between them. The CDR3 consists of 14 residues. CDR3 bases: TGTGCCAGTAGTAGGGACACATTAACCTACGAGCAGTACTTC. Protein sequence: CASSRDTLTYEQYF.

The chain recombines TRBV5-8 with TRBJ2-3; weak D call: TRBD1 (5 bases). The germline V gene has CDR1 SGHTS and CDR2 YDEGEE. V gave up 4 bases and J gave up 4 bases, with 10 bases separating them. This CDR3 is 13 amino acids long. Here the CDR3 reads CASSPDTPDTQYF. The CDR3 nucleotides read TGTGCCAGCAGCCCGGACACTCCAGATACGCAGTATTTT.

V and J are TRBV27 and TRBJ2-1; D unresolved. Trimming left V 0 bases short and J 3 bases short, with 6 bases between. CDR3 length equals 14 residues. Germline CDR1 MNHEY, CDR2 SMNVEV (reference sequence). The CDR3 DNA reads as TGTGCCAGCAGTTTATCGAGGAGCTACAATGAGCAGTTCTTC. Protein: CASSLSRSYNEQFF.

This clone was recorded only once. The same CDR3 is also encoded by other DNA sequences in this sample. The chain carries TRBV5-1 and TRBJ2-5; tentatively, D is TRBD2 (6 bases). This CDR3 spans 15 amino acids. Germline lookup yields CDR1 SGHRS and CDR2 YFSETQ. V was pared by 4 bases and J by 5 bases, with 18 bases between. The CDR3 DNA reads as TGCGCCAGCAGCCCGGGGTGGGGGGAGATTGAGACCCAGTACTTC. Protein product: CASSPGWGEIETQYF.

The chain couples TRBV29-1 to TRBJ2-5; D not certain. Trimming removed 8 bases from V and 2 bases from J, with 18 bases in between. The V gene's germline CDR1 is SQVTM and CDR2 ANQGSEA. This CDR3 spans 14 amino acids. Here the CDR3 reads CSPQVSFIQETQYF. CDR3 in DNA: TGCAGCCCCCAAGTGTCCTTTATACAAGAGACCCAGTACTTC.

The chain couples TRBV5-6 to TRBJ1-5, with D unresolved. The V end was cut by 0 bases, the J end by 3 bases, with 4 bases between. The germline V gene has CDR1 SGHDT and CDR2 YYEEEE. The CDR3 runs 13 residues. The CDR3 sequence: CASSLGPNQPQHF. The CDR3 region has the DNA TGTGCCAGCAGCTTGGGGCCCAATCAGCCCCAGCATTTT. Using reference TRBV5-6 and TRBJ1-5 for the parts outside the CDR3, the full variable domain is DAGVTQSPTHLIKTRGQQVTLRCSPKSGHDTVSWYQQALGQGPQFIFQYYEEEERQRGNFPDRFSGHQFPNYSSELNVNALLLGDSALYLCASSLGPNQPQHFGDGTRLSIL.

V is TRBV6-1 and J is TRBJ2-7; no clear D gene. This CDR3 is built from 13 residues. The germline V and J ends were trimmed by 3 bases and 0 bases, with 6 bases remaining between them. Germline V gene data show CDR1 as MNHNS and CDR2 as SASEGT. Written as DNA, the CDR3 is TGTGCCAGCAGTGACTGGAGCTCCTACGAGCAGTACTTC. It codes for CASSDWSSYEQYF.

DNA of the CDR3: TGTGCCAGTAGCTGGGGTGTAGAGCCCCAGCATTTT. It encodes CASSWGVEPQHF. This chain uses TRBV19 with TRBJ1-5; the D is unclear. This CDR3 contains 12 residues. Per germline, CDR1 LNHDA and CDR2 SQIVND (reference sequence). Trimming took off 6 bases at V and 8 bases at J, with 11 bases between the two ends.

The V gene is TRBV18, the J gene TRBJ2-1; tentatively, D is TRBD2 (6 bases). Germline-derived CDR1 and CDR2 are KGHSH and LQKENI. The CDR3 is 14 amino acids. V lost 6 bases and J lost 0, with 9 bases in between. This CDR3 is CASSGGVSYNEQFF. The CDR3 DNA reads TGTGCCAGCTCGGGGGGAGTCTCCTACAATGAGCAGTTCTTC.

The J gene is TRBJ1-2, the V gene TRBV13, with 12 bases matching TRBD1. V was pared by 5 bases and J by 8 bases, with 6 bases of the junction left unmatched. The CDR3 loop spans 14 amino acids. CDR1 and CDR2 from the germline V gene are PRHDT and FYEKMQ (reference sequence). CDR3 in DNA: TGTGCCAGCAGCGAGGGACAGGGGGCAGTCGGCTACACCTTC. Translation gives CASSEGQGAVGYTF.

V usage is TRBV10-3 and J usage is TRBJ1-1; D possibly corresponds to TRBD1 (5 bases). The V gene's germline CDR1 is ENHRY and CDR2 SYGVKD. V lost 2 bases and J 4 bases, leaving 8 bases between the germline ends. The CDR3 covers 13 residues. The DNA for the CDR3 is TGTGCCATCAGTGAGCAGGGTTCCACTGAAGCTTTCTTT. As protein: CAISEQGSTEAFF.

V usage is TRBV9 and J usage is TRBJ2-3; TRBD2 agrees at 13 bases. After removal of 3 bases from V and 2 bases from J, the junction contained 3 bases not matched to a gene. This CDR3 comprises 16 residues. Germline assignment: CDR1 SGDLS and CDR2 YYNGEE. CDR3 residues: CASSAGTSGTTDTQYF. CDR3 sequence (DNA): TGTGCCAGCAGCGCGGGGACTAGCGGGACCACAGATACGCAGTATTTT.